Included here is one T cell receptor beta chain sequence, with context. The antigen remains undetermined. The data belong to a study of CD8 T cells in ankylosing spondylitis. The study, taken as a whole, reports: About 8 highly homologous variants formed a TCR beta motif that appeared characteristic of ankylosing spondylitis blood. Enrichment of disease-linked clones was reportedly significant in matched ankylosing spondylitis synovial fluid.

Germline CDR1 reads SQVTM; CDR2 reads ANQGSEA. The CDR3 runs to 12 residues. V lost 5 bases, J lost 3 bases, and 3 bases stayed unmatched. TCRdb used MiXCR to reprocess the 5' RACE reads, holding one entry per CDR3 protein. The data contain approximately 110,000 distinct CDR3 sequences, more than 20% of them seen just once; the ten biggest clones take up 12%. Input material: synovial fluid, either unsorted or a sorted T cell fraction (not recorded which). The chain recombines TRBV29-1 with TRBJ1-1, with TRBD1 matching 7 bases. This receptor was obtained from a male donor with ankylosing spondylitis. CDR3 sequence: CSVQGGDTEAFF. DNA for the CDR3: TGCAGCGTTCAGGGGGGGGACACTGAAGCTTTCTTT.